The rows below give T cell receptor beta chains drawn from one sample of a study of blood T cell repertoires in COVID-19. Using immunoSEQ multiplex PCR, the repertoire was profiled, and TCRdb retains in-frame clones only, with some absent. The sample contains 45,000 to 75,000 clones, just over 85% of which appear only once. Input material: peripheral blood. Receptors were obtained from a man aged 60 to 69 with acute or convalescent COVID-19. CDR3s include the opening cysteine and the closing phenylalanine or tryptophan. The order of the fields is clone size, D gene, V gene, J gene, CDR3 protein, CDR3 DNA. D genes are given only for firm matches. Expanded clones get a size class; other rows say once, few or many, or leave the size out.

-	TRBD2	TRBV4-1	TRBJ2-1	CASSRSAGIYNEQFF	TGCGCCAGCAGCCGCTCAGCGGGGATATACAATGAGCAGTTCTTC
-	TRBD2	TRBV18	TRBJ2-5	CASSPLRLAGQETQYF	TGTGCCAGCTCACCGTTGAGACTAGCGGGACAAGAGACCCAGTACTTC
once	-	TRBV14	TRBJ1-6	CASSPTANSPLHF	TGTGCCAGCAGCCCGACAGCAAATTCACCCCTCCACTTT
-	-	TRBV4-1	TRBJ2-4	CASSQDSWGGGLDIQYF	TGCGCCAGCAGCCAAGATAGCTGGGGCGGAGGGTTGGACATTCAGTACTTC
-	-	TRBV6-6	TRBJ1-5	CASSYSFSGSNQPQHF	TGTGCCAGCAGTTACTCGTTTTCCGGTAGCAATCAGCCCCAGCATTTT
-	-	TRBV18	TRBJ2-3	CASSTLGESTDTQYF	TGTGCCAGCTCGACACTCGGGGAATCCACAGATACGCAGTATTTT
-	TRBD2	TRBV6-6	TRBJ2-5	CASSYGRDYQETQYF	TGTGCCAGCAGTTACGGGAGGGACTACCAAGAGACCCAGTACTTC
-	TRBD1	TRBV5-1	TRBJ1-2	CASSLGQGRTNYGYTF	TGCGCCAGCAGCTTGGGACAGGGAAGGACCAACTATGGCTACACCTTC
few	-	TRBV28	TRBJ2-2	CASSRRDIEGTGELFF	TGTGCCAGCAGTCGCCGGGACATCGAAGGTACCGGGGAGCTGTTTTTT
-	TRBD1	TRBV18	TRBJ2-7	CASSPGTDPPREQYF	TGTGCCAGCTCACCTGGGACAGACCCTCCTAGGGAGCAGTACTTC
-	TRBD1	TRBV6-5	TRBJ1-2	CASATGGHQGYTF	TGTGCCAGTGCGACAGGGGGTCATCAGGGCTACACCTTC
-	TRBD2	TRBV4-2	TRBJ2-1	CASSQDLAGAGNEQFF	TGTGCCAGCAGCCAAGATCTGGCGGGAGCGGGGAATGAGCAGTTCTTC
-	TRBD2	TRBV4-1	TRBJ2-7	CASSRTPGTSGKNHEQYF	TGCGCCAGCAGCCGTACTCCCGGGACTAGCGGGAAAAACCACGAGCAGTACTTC
-	-	TRBV18	TRBJ1-6	CASSPPSRGSPLHF	TGTGCCAGCTCACCACCCTCGCGAGGCTCACCCCTCCACTTT
few	-	TRBV27	TRBJ1-1	CASSLESPVTEAFF	TGTGCCAGCAGTTTGGAGTCGCCGGTAACTGAAGCTTTCTTT
once	TRBD2	TRBV3-1/TRBV3-2	TRBJ2-7	CASSQDWLAGGEQYF	TGTGCCAGCAGCCAAGATTGGCTAGCGGGAGGCGAGCAGTACTTC
once	TRBD1	TRBV11-3	TRBJ2-2	CASSRQGAGELFF	TGTGCCAGCAGCAGACAGGGGGCCGGGGAGCTGTTTTTT
-	-	TRBV27	TRBJ1-2	CASSSPREGYGYTF	TGTGCCAGCAGTTCGCCCAGGGAGGGGTATGGCTACACCTTC
once	TRBD2	TRBV7-3	TRBJ2-5	CASSLTGLAGEETQYF	TGTGCCAGCAGCTTAACGGGACTAGCGGGGGAAGAGACCCAGTACTTC
-	-	TRBV3-1/TRBV3-2	TRBJ1-3	CASSQSVQLGNTIYF	TGTGCCAGCAGCCAATCGGTGCAACTGGGAAACACCATATATTTT
-	TRBD1	TRBV11-2	TRBJ1-1	CASSLARTGRRTEAFF	TGTGCCAGCAGCCTAGCGAGGACAGGGCGTAGAACTGAAGCTTTCTTT
-	-	TRBV30	TRBJ1-1	CAWSGRSDTEAFF	TGTGCCTGGAGTGGCCGCTCGGACACTGAAGCTTTCTTT
-	TRBD1	TRBV6-5	TRBJ1-2	CASSPTGAHGYTF	TGTGCCAGCAGCCCGACAGGGGCGCATGGCTACACCTTC
-	TRBD1	TRBV18	TRBJ2-6	CASSPRSTGATVSGANVLTF	TGTGCCAGCTCACCACGGTCGACAGGGGCGACCGTCTCTGGGGCCAACGTCCTGACTTTC
few	-	TRBV5-8	TRBJ1-2	CASSLGGVVGYTF	TGTGCCAGCAGCTTGGGCGGGGTCGTGGGCTACACCTTC
-	TRBD2	TRBV4-2	TRBJ2-1	CASSQLLKGLEQFF	TGTGCCAGCAGCCAACTACTTAAGGGACTAGAACAGTTCTTC
-	TRBD1	TRBV27	TRBJ1-6	CASSPGTGGNSPLHF	TGTGCCAGCAGTCCCGGGACAGGGGGTAATTCACCCCTCCACTTT
-	-	TRBV7-2	TRBJ2-1	CASSLRGNEQFF	TGTGCCAGCAGCTTAAGAGGAAATGAGCAGTTCTTC
-	TRBD1	TRBV7-8	TRBJ1-5	CASSESIGGPNQPQHF	TGTGCCAGCTCTGAATCGATAGGGGGCCCGAATCAGCCCCAGCATTTT
-	TRBD1	TRBV6-5	TRBJ1-1	CASSRQGANTEAFF	TGTGCCAGCAGCCGACAGGGCGCGAACACTGAAGCTTTCTTT
-	TRBD2	TRBV7-8	TRBJ2-3	CASSLGLAGAGSDTQYF	TGTGCCAGCAGCTTAGGACTAGCGGGAGCTGGATCAGATACGCAGTATTTT
-	TRBD1	TRBV5-4	TRBJ2-2	CASSGGQGILTGELFF	TGTGCCAGCAGCGGAGGACAGGGGATCCTCACCGGGGAGCTGTTTTTT
-	TRBD2	TRBV6-5	TRBJ2-1	CASSYSRGGRYNEQFF	TGTGCCAGCAGTTACTCGCGGGGGGGGAGGTACAATGAGCAGTTCTTC
-	TRBD2	TRBV19	TRBJ2-5	CASSLGTSPETQYF	TGTGCCAGTAGTCTCGGGACTAGCCCGGAGACCCAGTACTTC
once	TRBD2	TRBV3-1/TRBV3-2	TRBJ2-1	CASSHSGRENNEQFF	TGTGCCAGCAGCCATAGCGGGAGAGAAAACAATGAGCAGTTCTTC
-	-	TRBV2	TRBJ1-6	CASREGVESPLHF	TGTGCCAGTCGGGAGGGCGTGGAATCACCCCTCCACTTT
-	TRBD2	TRBV9	TRBJ2-1	CASSVRSGGYNEQFF	TGTGCCAGCAGCGTAAGGTCGGGAGGTTACAATGAGCAGTTCTTC
-	-	TRBV5-1	TRBJ1-2	CASSLDGGNGYTF	TGCGCCAGCAGCTTGGATGGGGGGAATGGCTACACCTTC
-	-	TRBV29-1	TRBJ1-2	CSVEDLSGHYGYTF	TGCAGCGTTGAAGATCTATCAGGGCACTATGGCTACACCTTC
-	TRBD1	TRBV9	TRBJ2-5	CASSPKDRGLETQYF	TGTGCCAGCAGCCCCAAGGACAGGGGGTTGGAGACCCAGTACTTC
-	TRBD1	TRBV7-2	TRBJ2-5	CASSFDRGRQETQYF	TGTGCCAGCAGCTTCGACAGGGGGCGCCAAGAGACCCAGTACTTC